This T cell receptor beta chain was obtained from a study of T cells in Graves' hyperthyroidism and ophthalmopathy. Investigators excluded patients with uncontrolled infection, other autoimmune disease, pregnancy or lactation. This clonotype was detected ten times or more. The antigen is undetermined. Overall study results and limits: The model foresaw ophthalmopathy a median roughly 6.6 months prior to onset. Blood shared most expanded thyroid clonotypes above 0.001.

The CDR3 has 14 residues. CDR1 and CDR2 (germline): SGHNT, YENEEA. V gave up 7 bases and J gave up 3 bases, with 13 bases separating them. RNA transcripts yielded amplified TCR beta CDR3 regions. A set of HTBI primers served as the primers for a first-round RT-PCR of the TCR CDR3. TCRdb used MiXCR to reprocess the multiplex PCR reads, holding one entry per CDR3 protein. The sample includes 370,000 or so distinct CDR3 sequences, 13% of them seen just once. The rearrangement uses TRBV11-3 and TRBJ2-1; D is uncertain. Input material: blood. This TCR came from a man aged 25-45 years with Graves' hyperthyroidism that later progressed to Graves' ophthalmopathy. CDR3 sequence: CASTAANSYNEQFF. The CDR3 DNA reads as TGTGCCAGCACCGCCGCGAACAGCTACAATGAGCAGTTCTTC.